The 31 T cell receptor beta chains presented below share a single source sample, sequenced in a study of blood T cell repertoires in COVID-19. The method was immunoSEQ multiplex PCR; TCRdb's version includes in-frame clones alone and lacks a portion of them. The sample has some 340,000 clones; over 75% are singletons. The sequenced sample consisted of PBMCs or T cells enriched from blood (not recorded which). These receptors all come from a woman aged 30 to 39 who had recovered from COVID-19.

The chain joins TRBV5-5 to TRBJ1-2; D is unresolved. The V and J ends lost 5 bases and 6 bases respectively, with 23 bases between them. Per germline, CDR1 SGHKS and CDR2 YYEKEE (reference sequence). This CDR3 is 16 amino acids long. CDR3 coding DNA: TGTGCCAGCAGTCTCATGGCGGGGTCCGCATCTCATGGCTACACCTTC. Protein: CASSLMAGSASHGYTF.

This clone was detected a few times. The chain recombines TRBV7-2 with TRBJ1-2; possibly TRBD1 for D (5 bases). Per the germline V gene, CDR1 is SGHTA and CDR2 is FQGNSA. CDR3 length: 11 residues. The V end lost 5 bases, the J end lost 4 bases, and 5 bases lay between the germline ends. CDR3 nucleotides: TGTGCCAGCAGCGGGGCCTATGGCTACACCTTC. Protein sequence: CASSGAYGYTF.

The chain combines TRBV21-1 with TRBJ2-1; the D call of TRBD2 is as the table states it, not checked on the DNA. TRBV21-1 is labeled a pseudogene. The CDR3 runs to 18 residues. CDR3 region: CASSKDAVGGDDYNEQFF. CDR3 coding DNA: TGTGCCAGCAGCAAAGATGCGGTAGGGGGGGACGACTACAATGAGCAGTTCTTC.

This CDR3 is CASSKAHGPTPGGEKLFF. CDR3 nucleotide sequence: TGTGCCAGCAGCAAAGCCCACGGGCCCACCCCCGGAGGTGAAAAACTGTTTTTT. V and J are TRBV21-1 and TRBJ1-4. TRBV21-1 is recorded as a pseudogene. The CDR3 is made up of 18 amino acids.

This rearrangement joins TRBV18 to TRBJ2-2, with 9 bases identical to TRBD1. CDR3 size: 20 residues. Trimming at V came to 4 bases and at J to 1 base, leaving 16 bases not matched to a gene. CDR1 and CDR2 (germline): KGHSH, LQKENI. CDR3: CASSLMFGRDRAKNTGELFF. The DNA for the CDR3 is TGTGCCAGCTCACTGATGTTCGGTCGGGACAGGGCAAAGAACACCGGGGAGCTGTTTTTT.

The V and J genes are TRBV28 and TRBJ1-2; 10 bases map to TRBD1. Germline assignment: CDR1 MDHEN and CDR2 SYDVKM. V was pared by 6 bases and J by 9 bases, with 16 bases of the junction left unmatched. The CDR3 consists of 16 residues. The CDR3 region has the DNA TGTGCCAGCAGGCCATCCGGGACAGGGGAGCTTCGGAGCTACACCTTC. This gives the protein CASRPSGTGELRSYTF.

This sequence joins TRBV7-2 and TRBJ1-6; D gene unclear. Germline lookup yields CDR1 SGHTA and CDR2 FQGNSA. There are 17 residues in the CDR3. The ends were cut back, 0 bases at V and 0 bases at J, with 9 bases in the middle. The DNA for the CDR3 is TGTGCCAGCAGCTTAGCAACTCGGAGCTCCTATAATTCACCCCTCCACTTT. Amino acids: CASSLATRSSYNSPLHF.

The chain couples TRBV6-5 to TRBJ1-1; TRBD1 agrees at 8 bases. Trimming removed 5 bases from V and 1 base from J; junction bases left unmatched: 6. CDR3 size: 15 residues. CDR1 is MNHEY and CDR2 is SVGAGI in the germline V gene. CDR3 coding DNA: TGTGCCAGCAGTCGCCGGGACAGGCCGAACACTGAAGCTTTCTTT. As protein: CASSRRDRPNTEAFF.

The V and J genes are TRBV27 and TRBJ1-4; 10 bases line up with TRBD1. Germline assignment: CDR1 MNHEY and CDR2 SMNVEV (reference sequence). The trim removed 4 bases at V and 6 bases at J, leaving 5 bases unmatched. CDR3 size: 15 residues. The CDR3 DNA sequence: TGTGCCAGCAGTTCACTTGGGACAGGGGATGAAAAACTGTTTTTT. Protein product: CASSSLGTGDEKLFF.

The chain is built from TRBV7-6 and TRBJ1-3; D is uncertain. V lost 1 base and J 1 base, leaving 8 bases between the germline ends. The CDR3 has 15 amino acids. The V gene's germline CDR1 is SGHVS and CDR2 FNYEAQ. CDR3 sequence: CASSLVPLSGNTIYF. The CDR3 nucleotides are TGTGCCAGCAGCTTAGTCCCTCTTTCTGGAAACACCATATATTTT.

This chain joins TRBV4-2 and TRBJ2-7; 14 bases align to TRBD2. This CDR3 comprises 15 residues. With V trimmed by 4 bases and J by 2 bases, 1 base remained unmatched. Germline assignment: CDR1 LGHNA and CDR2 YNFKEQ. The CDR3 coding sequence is TGTGCCAGCAGCCTGGGACTAGCGGGGGCCTACGAGCAGTACTTC. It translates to CASSLGLAGAYEQYF.

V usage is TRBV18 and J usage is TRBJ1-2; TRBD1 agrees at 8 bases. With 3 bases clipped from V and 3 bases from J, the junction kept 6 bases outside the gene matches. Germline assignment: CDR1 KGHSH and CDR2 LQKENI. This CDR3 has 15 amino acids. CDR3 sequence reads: CASSPIQGVDYGYTF. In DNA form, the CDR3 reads TGTGCCAGCTCACCGATACAGGGGGTAGACTATGGCTACACCTTC.

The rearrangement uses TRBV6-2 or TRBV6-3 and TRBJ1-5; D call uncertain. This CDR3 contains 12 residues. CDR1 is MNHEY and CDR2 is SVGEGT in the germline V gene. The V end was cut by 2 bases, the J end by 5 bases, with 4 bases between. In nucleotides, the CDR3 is TGTGCCAGCAGTTACCCTGATCAGCCCCAGCATTTT. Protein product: CASSYPDQPQHF.

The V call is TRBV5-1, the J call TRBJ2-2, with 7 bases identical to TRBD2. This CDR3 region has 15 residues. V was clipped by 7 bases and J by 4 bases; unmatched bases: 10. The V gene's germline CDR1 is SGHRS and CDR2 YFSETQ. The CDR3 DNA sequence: TGCGCCAGCCTACCCGGGGGGACCGTCACCGGGGAGCTGTTTTTT. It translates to CASLPGGTVTGELFF.

CDR3 sequence reads: CASSPQGTSLEAFF. The CDR3 DNA sequence: TGTGCCAGCAGTCCACAGGGTACCTCCCTTGAAGCTTTCTTT. The chain has TRBV5-5 and TRBJ1-1; D is possibly TRBD1 (6 bases). V was pared by 5 bases and J by 7 bases, with 18 bases between. In germline, CDR1 is SGHKS, CDR2 YYEKEE (reference sequence). The CDR3 runs 14 residues.

The CDR3 nucleotides read TGTGCCAGCAGCGCCTCCGGGACAGGCACCGTCAAGTATGGCTACACCTTC. It codes for CASSASGTGTVKYGYTF. This chain joins TRBV9 and TRBJ1-2, with TRBD1 matching over 8 bases. The CDR3 contains 17 residues. Looked up from germline, CDR1 is SGDLS and CDR2 is YYNGEE. The J segment lost 5 bases and the V segment lost 3 bases, leaving 15 bases of the junction unmatched. Together with reference TRBV9 and TRBJ1-2, the CDR3 gives the full variable domain: DSGVTQTPKHLITATGQRVTLRCSPRSGDLSVYWYQQSLDQGLQFLIQYYNGEERAKGNILERFSAQQFPDLHSELNLSSLELGDSALYFCASSASGTGTVKYGYTFGSGTRLTVV.

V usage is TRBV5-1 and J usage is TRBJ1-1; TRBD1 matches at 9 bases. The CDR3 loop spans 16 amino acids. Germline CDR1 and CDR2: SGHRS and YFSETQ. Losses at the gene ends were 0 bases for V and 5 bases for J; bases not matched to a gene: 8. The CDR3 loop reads CASSLAPSTGGTEAFF. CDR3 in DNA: TGCGCCAGCAGCTTGGCCCCATCGACAGGGGGAACTGAAGCTTTCTTT.

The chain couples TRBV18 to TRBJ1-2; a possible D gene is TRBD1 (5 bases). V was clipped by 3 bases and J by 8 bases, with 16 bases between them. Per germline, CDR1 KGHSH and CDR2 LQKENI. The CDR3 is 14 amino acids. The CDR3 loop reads CASSPTTRGDGYTF. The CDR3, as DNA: TGTGCCAGCTCACCGACGACCCGGGGGGACGGCTACACCTTC.

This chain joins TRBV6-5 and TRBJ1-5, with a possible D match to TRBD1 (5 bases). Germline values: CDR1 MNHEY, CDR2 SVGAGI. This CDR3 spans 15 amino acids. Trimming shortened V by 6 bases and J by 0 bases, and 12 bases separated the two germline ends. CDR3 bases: TGTGCCAGCAGGCGACAGTTTTATAGCAATCAGCCCCAGCATTTT. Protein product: CASRRQFYSNQPQHF.

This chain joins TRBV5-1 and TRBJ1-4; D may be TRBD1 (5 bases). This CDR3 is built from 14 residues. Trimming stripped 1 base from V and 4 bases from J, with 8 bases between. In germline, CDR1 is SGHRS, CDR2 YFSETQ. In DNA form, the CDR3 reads TGCGCCAGCAGCTTGACAGGTGATAATGAAAAACTGTTTTTT. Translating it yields CASSLTGDNEKLFF.

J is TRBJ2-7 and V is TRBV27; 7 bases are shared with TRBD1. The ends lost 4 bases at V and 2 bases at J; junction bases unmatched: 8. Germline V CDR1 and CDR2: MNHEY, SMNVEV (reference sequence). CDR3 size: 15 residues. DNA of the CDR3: TGTGCCAGCAGTTCACGGACAGGAGACCCCTACGAGCAGTACTTC. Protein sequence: CASSSRTGDPYEQYF.

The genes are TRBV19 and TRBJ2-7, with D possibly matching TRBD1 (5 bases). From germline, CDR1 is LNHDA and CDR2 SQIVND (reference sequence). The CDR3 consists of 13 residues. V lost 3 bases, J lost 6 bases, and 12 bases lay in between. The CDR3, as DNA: TGTGCCAGTAGTATGCAGGGTAAGGGCGAGCAGTACTTC. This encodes CASSMQGKGEQYF.

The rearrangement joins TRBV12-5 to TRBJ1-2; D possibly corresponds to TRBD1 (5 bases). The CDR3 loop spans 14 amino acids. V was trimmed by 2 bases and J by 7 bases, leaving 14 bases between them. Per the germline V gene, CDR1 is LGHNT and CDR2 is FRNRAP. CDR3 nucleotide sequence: TGTGCTAGTGGTTTGCCACAAGATCAGGGTGGCTACACCTTC. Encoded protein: CASGLPQDQGGYTF. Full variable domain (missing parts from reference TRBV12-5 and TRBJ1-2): DARVTQTPRHKVTEMGQEVTMRCQPILGHNTVFWYRQTMMQGLELLAYFRNRAPLDDSGMPKDRFSAEMPDATLATLKIQPSEPRDSAVYFCASGLPQDQGGYTFGSGTRLTVV.

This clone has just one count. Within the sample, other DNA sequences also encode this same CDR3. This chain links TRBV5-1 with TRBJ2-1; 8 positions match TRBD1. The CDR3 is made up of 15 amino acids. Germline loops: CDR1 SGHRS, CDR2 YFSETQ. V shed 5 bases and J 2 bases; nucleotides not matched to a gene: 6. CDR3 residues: CASSPGQGTYNEQFF. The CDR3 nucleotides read TGCGCCAGCAGTCCCGGACAGGGTACCTACAATGAGCAGTTCTTC.

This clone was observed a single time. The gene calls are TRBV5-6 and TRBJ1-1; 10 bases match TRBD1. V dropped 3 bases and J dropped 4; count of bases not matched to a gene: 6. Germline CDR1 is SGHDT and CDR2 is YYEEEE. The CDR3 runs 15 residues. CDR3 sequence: CASSYQTGGGTEAFF. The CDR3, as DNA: TGTGCCAGCAGCTACCAGACAGGGGGCGGCACTGAAGCTTTCTTT.

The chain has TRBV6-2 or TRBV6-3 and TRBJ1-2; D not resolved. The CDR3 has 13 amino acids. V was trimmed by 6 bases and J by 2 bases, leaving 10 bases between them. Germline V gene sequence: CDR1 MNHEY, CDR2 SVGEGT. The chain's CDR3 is CASSDTKNYGYTF. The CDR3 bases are TGTGCCAGCAGCGATACTAAAAACTATGGCTACACCTTC.

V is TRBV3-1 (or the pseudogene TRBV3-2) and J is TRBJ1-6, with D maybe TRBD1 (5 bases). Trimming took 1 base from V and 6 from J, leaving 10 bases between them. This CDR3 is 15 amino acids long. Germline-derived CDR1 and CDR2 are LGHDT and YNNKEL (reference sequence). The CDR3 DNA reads TGTGCCAGCAGCCAAGGCGGGGGGATTAATTCACCCCTCCACTTT. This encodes CASSQGGGINSPLHF.

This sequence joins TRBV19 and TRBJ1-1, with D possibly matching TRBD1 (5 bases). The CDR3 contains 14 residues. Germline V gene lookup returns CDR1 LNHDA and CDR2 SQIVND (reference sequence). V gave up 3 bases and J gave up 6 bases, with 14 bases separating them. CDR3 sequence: CASSMPQGIAEAFF. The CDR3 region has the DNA TGTGCCAGTAGTATGCCTCAGGGTATCGCTGAAGCTTTCTTT.

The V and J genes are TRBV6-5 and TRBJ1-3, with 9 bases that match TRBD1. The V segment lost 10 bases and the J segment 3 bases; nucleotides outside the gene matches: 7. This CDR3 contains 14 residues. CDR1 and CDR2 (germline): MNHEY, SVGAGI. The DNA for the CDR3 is TGTGCCACCCTGGACAGGGGTAGTGGAAACACCATATATTTT. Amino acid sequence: CATLDRGSGNTIYF.

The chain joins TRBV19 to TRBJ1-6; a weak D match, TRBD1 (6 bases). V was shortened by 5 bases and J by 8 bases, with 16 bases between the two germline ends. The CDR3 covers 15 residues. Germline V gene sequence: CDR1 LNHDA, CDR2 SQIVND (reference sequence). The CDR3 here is CASSPQGDTYSPLHF. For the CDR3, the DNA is TGTGCCAGTAGTCCCCAAGGGGACACTTATTCACCCCTCCACTTT.

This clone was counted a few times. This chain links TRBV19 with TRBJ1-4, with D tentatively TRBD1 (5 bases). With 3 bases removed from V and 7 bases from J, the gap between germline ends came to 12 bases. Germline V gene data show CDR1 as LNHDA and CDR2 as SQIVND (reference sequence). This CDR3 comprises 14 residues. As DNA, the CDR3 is TGTGCCAGTAGTATCAGGGATATGGCTGAAAAACTGTTTTTT. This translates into CASSIRDMAEKLFF.